This TCR beta chain was observed in a study of T cells in Graves' hyperthyroidism and ophthalmopathy. Points from the study as a whole: In simple terms, a model built on 13 V-J features told ophthalmopathy apart from stable hyperthyroidism.

This clonotype was detected ten times or more. Antigen specificity is unknown. Germline V gene sequence: CDR1 SNHLY, CDR2 FYNNEI. V trimming: 6 bases; J trimming: 3 bases; junction bases outside the gene matches: 7. The CDR3 is 14 amino acids. TCR beta CDR3 regions were amplified from RNA transcripts. HTBI primers were employed in a first-round RT-PCR of the TCR CDR3. TCRdb independently ran MiXCR on the multiplex PCR reads; one entry per CDR3 protein. This table has under 650,000 distinct CDR3 sequences, around 15% appearing once. Across 18 months, stable Graves' hyperthyroidism was marked by no progression to ophthalmopathy. The patients, who ranged from 18 to 65 in age, presented with newly diagnosed hyperthyroidism lasting under 2 months.

The TCR was taken from a woman under 40 with Graves' hyperthyroidism. Specimen: blood. The chain carries TRBV2 and TRBJ1-1; 7 nucleotides align to TRBD1. The CDR3 region is CASRGQVRDTEAFF. CDR3 DNA: TGTGCCAGCAGAGGACAGGTACGGGACACTGAAGCTTTCTTT.